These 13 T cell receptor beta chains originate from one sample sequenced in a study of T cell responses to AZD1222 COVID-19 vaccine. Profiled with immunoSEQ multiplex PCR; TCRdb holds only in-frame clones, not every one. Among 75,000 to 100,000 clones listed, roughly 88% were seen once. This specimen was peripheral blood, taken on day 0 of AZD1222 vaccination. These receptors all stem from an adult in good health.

The CDR3 spells CASSLRQNPYEQYF. CDR3 sequence (DNA): TGTGCCAGCAGCTTAAGACAGAATCCCTACGAGCAGTACTTC. The chain couples TRBV11-1 to TRBJ2-7, with a possible D match to TRBD1 (5 bases). Germline lookup yields CDR1 SGHAT and CDR2 FQDESV (reference sequence). CDR3 length: 14 amino acids. V was pared by 2 bases and J by 2 bases, with 10 bases between.

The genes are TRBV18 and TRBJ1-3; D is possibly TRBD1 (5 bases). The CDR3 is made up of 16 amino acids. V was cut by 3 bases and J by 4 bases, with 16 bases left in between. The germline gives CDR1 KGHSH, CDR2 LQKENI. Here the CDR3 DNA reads TGTGCCAGCTCACCCGAGGACACCTTCGTAGGAAACACCATATATTTT. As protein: CASSPEDTFVGNTIYF. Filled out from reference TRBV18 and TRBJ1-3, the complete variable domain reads NAGVMQNPRHLVRRRGQEARLRCSPMKGHSHVYWYRQLPEEGLKFMVYLQKENIIDESGMPKERFSAEFPKEGPSILRIQQVVRGDSAAYFCASSPEDTFVGNTIYFGEGSWLTVV.

CDR3 bases: TGTGCCAGCTCACCACTGGGAGGGGGGAATCAGCCCCAGCATTTT. It codes for CASSPLGGGNQPQHF. The rearrangement uses TRBV18 and TRBJ1-5, with D perhaps TRBD1 (6 bases). Deletions cut 1 base from V and 4 bases from J, with 11 bases between. Germline CDR1 is KGHSH and CDR2 is LQKENI. This CDR3 comprises 15 residues.

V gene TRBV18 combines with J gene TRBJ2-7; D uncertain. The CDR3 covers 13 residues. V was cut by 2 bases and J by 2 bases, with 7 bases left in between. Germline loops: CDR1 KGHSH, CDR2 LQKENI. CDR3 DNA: TGTGCCAGCTCACCAATCCTACCCTACGAGCAGTACTTC. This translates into CASSPILPYEQYF.

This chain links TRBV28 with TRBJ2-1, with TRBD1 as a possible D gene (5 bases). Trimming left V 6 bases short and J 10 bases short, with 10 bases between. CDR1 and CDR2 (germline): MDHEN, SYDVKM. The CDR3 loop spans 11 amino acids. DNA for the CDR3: TGTGCCAGCAGCCAAAGGACAGAGCAGTTCTTC. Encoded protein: CASSQRTEQFF.

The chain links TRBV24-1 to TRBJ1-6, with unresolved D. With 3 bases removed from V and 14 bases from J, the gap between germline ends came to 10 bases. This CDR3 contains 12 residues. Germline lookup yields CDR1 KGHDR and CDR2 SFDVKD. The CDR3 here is CATSDQIGALHF. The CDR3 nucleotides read TGTGCCACCAGTGATCAAATCGGGGCCCTCCACTTT.

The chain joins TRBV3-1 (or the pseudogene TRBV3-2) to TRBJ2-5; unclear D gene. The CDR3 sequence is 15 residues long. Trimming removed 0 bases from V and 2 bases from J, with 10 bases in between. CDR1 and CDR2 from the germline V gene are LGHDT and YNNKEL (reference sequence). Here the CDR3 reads CASSQDRIQQETQYF. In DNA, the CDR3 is TGTGCCAGCAGCCAAGATAGGATTCAGCAAGAGACCCAGTACTTC.

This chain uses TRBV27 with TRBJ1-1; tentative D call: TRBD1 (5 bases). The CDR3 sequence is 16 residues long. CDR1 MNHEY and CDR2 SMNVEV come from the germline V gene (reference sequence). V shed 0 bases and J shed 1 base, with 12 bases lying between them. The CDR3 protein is CASSLSRVRGNTEAFF. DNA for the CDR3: TGTGCCAGCAGTTTATCGAGAGTAAGGGGGAACACTGAAGCTTTCTTT.

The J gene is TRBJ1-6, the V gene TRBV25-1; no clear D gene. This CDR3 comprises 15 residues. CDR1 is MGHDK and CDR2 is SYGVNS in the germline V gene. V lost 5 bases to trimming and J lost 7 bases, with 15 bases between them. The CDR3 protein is CASSKMGSGNSPLHF. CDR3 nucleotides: TGTGCCAGCAGTAAAATGGGGTCAGGAAATTCACCCCTCCACTTT.

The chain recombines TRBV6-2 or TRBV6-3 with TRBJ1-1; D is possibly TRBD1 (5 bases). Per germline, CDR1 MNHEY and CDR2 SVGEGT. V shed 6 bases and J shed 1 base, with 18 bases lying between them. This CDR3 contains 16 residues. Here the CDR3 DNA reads TGTGCCAGCAGCGGACACCCCCCGACGGAGAACACTGAAGCTTTCTTT. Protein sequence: CASSGHPPTENTEAFF.

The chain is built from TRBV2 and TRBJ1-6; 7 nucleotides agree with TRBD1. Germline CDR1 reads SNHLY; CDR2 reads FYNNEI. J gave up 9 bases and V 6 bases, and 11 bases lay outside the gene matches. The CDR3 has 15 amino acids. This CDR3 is CASSDGEGAGSPLHF. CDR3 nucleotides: TGTGCCAGCAGCGACGGGGAGGGGGCCGGTTCACCCCTCCACTTT.

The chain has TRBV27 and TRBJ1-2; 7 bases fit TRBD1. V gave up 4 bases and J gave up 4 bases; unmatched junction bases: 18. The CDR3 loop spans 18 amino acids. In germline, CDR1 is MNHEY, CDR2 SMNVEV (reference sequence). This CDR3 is CASSSTGLRGSESYGYTF. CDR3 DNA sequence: TGTGCCAGCAGTTCGACAGGGTTACGAGGTTCCGAAAGCTATGGCTACACCTTC.

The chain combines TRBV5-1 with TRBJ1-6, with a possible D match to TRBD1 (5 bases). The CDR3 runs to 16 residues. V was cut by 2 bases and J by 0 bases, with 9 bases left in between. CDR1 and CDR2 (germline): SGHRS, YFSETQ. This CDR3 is CASSFGHSSYNSPLHF. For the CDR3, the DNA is TGCGCCAGCAGCTTTGGACACAGCTCCTATAATTCACCCCTCCACTTT. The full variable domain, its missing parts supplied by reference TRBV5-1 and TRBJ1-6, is KAGVTQTPRYLIKTRGQQVTLSCSPISGHRSVSWYQQTPGQGLQFLFEYFSETQRNKGNFPGRFSGRQFSNSRSEMNVSTLELGDSALYLCASSFGHSSYNSPLHFGNGTRLTVT.